One and the same sample provided the 15 T cell receptor beta chains below, sequenced in a study of blood T cell repertoires in COVID-19. The repertoire was sequenced with immunoSEQ multiplex PCR; TCRdb's copy has only in-frame clones and lacks some. The table has a few hundred thousand clones, 84% seen once. Sequencing was done on a sample of PBMCs or T cells enriched from blood (not recorded which). The receptors were gathered from a man under 40 with acute COVID-19.

The V and J genes are TRBV19 and TRBJ1-2; 7 nucleotides align to TRBD1. J lost 4 bases, V lost 3 bases, and 5 bases had no gene match. The CDR3 spans 14 residues. CDR1 and CDR2 (germline): LNHDA, SQIVND (reference sequence). The CDR3, as DNA: TGTGCCAGTAGTATCCCAGGGGGAGGCTATGGCTACACCTTC. It specifies CASSIPGGGYGYTF.

The chain joins TRBV7-2 to TRBJ2-1, with 10 nucleotides matching TRBD1. The CDR3 covers 14 residues. Germline V CDR1 and CDR2: SGHTA, FQGNSA. V shed 2 bases and J 9 bases; nucleotides not matched to a gene: 4. The CDR3 loop is CASSLLGQGSEQFF. Written as DNA, the CDR3 is TGTGCCAGCAGCTTATTGGGACAGGGGTCTGAGCAGTTCTTC. The complete variable domain, with remaining parts taken from reference TRBV7-2 and TRBJ2-1, reads GAGVSQSPSNKVTEKGKDVELRCDPISGHTALYWYRQSLGQGLEFLIYFQGNSAPDKSGLPSDRFSAERTGGSVSTLTIQRTQQEDSAVYLCASSLLGQGSEQFFGPGTRLTVL.

This clone was seen a few times. V and J are TRBV5-6 and TRBJ2-7; D not certain. Germline loops: CDR1 SGHDT, CDR2 YYEEEE. V lost 2 bases and J lost 7, with 16 bases in between. The CDR3 is 14 amino acids. CDR3 sequence (DNA): TGTGCCAGCAGCTTTCCTTCGGGTCTCGAAGAGCAGTACGTC. Residues: CASSFPSGLEEQYV.

The V and J genes are TRBV18 and TRBJ1-4; no reliable D call. V was clipped by 5 bases and J by 5 bases, with 12 bases between them. This CDR3 spans 14 amino acids. Germline V gives CDR1 KGHSH, CDR2 LQKENI. The CDR3 bases are TGTGCCAGCTCAGAAACGCGAAGCAATGAAAAACTGTTTTTT. It translates to CASSETRSNEKLFF.

V gene TRBV9 combines with J gene TRBJ1-5; 8 bases line up with TRBD1. J lost 2 bases, V lost 4 bases, and 5 bases had no gene match. The CDR3 is made up of 15 amino acids. Germline CDR1 is SGDLS and CDR2 is YYNGEE. The CDR3 reads CASSSGQGGNQPQHF. CDR3 DNA: TGTGCCAGCAGCTCCGGACAGGGAGGCAATCAGCCCCAGCATTTT.

On this clone itself: At one of its ends the junction is not consistent with the germline gene, which may arise from a read error. The gene calls are TRBV9 and TRBJ2-4; the D gene is possibly TRBD2 (5 bases). The CDR3 is made up of 11 amino acids. Germline CDR1 reads SGDLS; CDR2 reads YYNGEE. The CDR3: CASSPHPPGNF. CDR3 nucleotides: TGTGCCAGCTCGCCCCACCCCCCGGGGAACTTC. The whole variable domain, remainder taken from reference TRBV9 and TRBJ2-4, is DSGVTQTPKHLITATGQRVTLRCSPRSGDLSVYWYQQSLDQGLQFLIQYYNGEERAKGNILERFSAQQFPDLHSELNLSSLELGDSALYFCASSPHPPGNFGAGTRLSVL.

The CDR3 DNA reads TGTGCCAGCAGCTTAGGGGACAGGGCGGAGGGGGAGCTGTTTTTT. Amino acids: CASSLGDRAEGELFF. The rearrangement links TRBV7-2 to TRBJ2-2; 9 bases are shared with TRBD1. Germline CDR1 is SGHTA and CDR2 is FQGNSA. V lost 1 base and J lost 8; bases outside the gene matches: 5. This CDR3 contains 15 residues.

J is TRBJ1-1 and V is TRBV10-1, with 7 nucleotides matching TRBD1. Germline lookup yields CDR1 WNHNN and CDR2 SYGVQD (reference sequence). The CDR3 consists of 13 residues. V dropped 8 bases and J dropped 2; count of bases not matched to a gene: 5. CDR3 in amino acids: CASAGTANTEAFF. CDR3 sequence (DNA): TGCGCCAGCGCAGGGACAGCTAACACTGAAGCTTTCTTT.

The CDR3 reads CASSQGQVTEAFF. For the CDR3, the DNA is TGTGCCAGCAGCCAAGGGCAAGTTACTGAAGCTTTCTTT. The gene calls are TRBV14 and TRBJ1-1, with D unresolved. The CDR3 spans 13 residues. V shed 1 base and J shed 5 bases, with 8 bases lying between them. CDR1 SGHDN and CDR2 FVKESK come from the germline V gene.

V is TRBV3-1 (or the pseudogene TRBV3-2) and J is TRBJ2-5; TRBD2 might be the D (7 bases). V was cut by 1 base and J by 5 bases, with 14 bases left in between. Germline values: CDR1 LGHDT, CDR2 YNNKEL (reference sequence). This CDR3 is 15 amino acids long. CDR3 nucleotide sequence: TGTGCCAGCAGCCAAGGAGGGGGGGATCTTGAGACCCAGTACTTC. It codes for CASSQGGGDLETQYF.

This clone was observed a few times. The V call is TRBV4-2, the J call TRBJ2-5; no definite D call. CDR1 and CDR2 (germline): LGHNA, YNFKEQ. This CDR3 has 14 residues. V lost 0 bases and J 4 bases, leaving 9 bases between the germline ends. The CDR3 spells CASSQDGTRETQYF. The DNA for the CDR3 is TGTGCCAGCAGCCAAGATGGCACCCGAGAGACCCAGTACTTC.

The J gene is TRBJ1-1, the V gene TRBV6-5; 9 nucleotides line up with TRBD1. CDR1 and CDR2 from the germline V gene are MNHEY and SVGAGI. The trim removed 7 bases at V and 3 bases at J, leaving 6 bases unmatched. This CDR3 spans 14 amino acids. CDR3 DNA sequence: TGTGCCAGCACGGGACAGGGTATTCACACTGAAGCTTTCTTT. This sequence encodes CASTGQGIHTEAFF.

The CDR3 DNA follows: TGTGCCAGCAGCCAGCAGACAGGGGTCGGAGAAAAACTGTTTTTT. This sequence encodes CASSQQTGVGEKLFF. The J gene is TRBJ1-4, the V gene TRBV5-4; TRBD1 aligns across 8 bases. From germline, CDR1 is SGHNT and CDR2 YYREEE (reference sequence). Trimming removed 4 bases from V and 8 bases from J; junction bases left unmatched: 10. CDR3 size: 15 residues.

The V and J genes are TRBV5-5 and TRBJ2-3, with a weak D call TRBD2 (5 bases). The CDR3 totals 14 residues. The V end was cut by 2 bases, the J end by 4 bases, with 11 bases between. Germline CDR1 and CDR2: SGHKS and YYEKEE (reference sequence). CDR3 nucleotides: TGTGCCAGCAGCTTCTCCGCGGGCTCAGATACGCAGTATTTT. It codes for CASSFSAGSDTQYF.

This chain connects TRBV20-1 to TRBJ2-5; TRBD2 matches at 14 bases. Germline V gene data show CDR1 as DFQATT and CDR2 as SNEGSKA (reference sequence). The CDR3 loop spans 16 amino acids. V gave up 3 bases and J gave up 4 bases; unmatched junction bases: 7. In nucleotides, the CDR3 is TGCAGTGCTAGTGTGACTAGCGGGAGGGCCCGAGAGACCCAGTACTTC. It yields the protein CSASVTSGRARETQYF.